This T cell receptor (beta chain) derives from a study of CD8+ T cells in alopecia areata. Overall study findings and caveats: Researchers report lesional scalp, most notably alopecia totalis/universalis, outstripped normal scalp in clonality.

Sequencing used cDNA as its template, made by extracting RNA and reverse transcribing it. Only in-frame clones appear in the TCRdb table, and some are missing; sequencing was by immunoSEQ multiplex PCR. The sample lists 200,000 to 250,000 clones, roughly 57% seen once, with roughly 0.47% in the top ten. Turning to this clone: What it binds is not known.

Germline V gives CDR1 MNHEY, CDR2 SMNVEV (reference sequence). The CDR3 length is 14 residues. Deletions cut 7 bases from V and 0 bases from J, with 10 bases between. Specimen: CD4+ T cells sorted from blood, collected at week 0. The V call is TRBV27, the J call TRBJ2-1; D remains ambiguous. The sequence came from a human donor with alopecia areata. CDR3 sequence (DNA): TGTGCCAGCAAGGCGAAGAGCTCCTACAATGAGCAGTTCTTC. Protein sequence: CASKAKSSYNEQFF.